The 27 T cell receptor beta chains listed next were all sequenced from one sample in a study of blood T cells in healthy people across ages. The second PCR ran about 6 to 12 cycles with a sample-barcoded 5' primer and J-beta primers. TCRdb used MiXCR to reprocess the 5' RACE reads, holding one entry per CDR3 protein. The sample yields about 1,500,000 distinct CDR3 sequences, 28% seen once. Sequenced sample: blood. The receptors derive from a woman in her thirties in good health.

The chain has TRBV11-2 and TRBJ2-7; D is possibly TRBD1 (6 bases). V was pared by 5 bases and J by 6 bases, with 17 bases between. The CDR3 consists of 14 residues. In germline, CDR1 is SGHAT, CDR2 FQNNGV. The CDR3 DNA reads as TGTGCCAGCAGCGACCCCGGGACAAGCTGCGAGCAGTACTTC. Translation: CASSDPGTSCEQYF.

The J gene is TRBJ2-7, the V gene TRBV6-2 or TRBV6-3; 8 bases line up with TRBD2. The V gene's germline CDR1 is MNHEY and CDR2 SVGEGT. The V segment lost 3 bases and the J segment 1 base; nucleotides outside the gene matches: 5. This CDR3 contains 15 residues. CDR3 protein: CASSYDTSGSYEQYF. The CDR3 nucleotides are TGTGCCAGCAGTTATGACACTAGCGGATCCTACGAGCAGTACTTC.

The V call is TRBV28, the J call TRBJ1-5, with a possible D match to TRBD1 (6 bases). CDR3 length: 15 amino acids. The V end lost 3 bases, the J end lost 2 bases, and 11 bases lay between the germline ends. From germline, CDR1 is MDHEN and CDR2 SYDVKM. CDR3 DNA sequence: TGTGCCAGCAGTTTTGGTCCAGGGGGCAATCAGCCCCAGCATTTT. Its protein product is CASSFGPGGNQPQHF.

This clonotype was seen a handful of times. The gene calls are TRBV3-1 and TRBJ2-7; 9 nucleotides align to TRBD1. The CDR3 runs 14 residues. Germline CDR1 and CDR2: LGHDT and YNNKEL (reference sequence). The V and J ends lost 7 bases and 3 bases, in that order; junction bases with no gene match: 7. This CDR3 reads CASTVGTGNYEQYF. For the CDR3, the DNA is TGTGCCAGCACAGTCGGGACAGGGAACTACGAGCAGTACTTC.

This clonotype turned up a few times. V is TRBV6-5 and J is TRBJ2-7; TRBD1 matches at 10 bases. This CDR3 has 17 amino acids. Germline lookup yields CDR1 MNHEY and CDR2 SVGAGI. V lost 0 bases and J lost 0; bases outside the gene matches: 5. CDR3 DNA sequence: TGTGCCAGCAGTTACTCGAGACGGACAGGGGGCTCCTACGAGCAGTACTTC. This translates into CASSYSRRTGGSYEQYF.

The chain uses TRBV9 and TRBJ2-1; a possible D gene is TRBD1 (5 bases). Trimming stripped 0 bases from V and 6 bases from J, with 10 bases between. Germline-derived CDR1 and CDR2 are SGDLS and YYNGEE. The CDR3 length is 14 residues. In DNA, the CDR3 is TGTGCCAGCAGCGTAGCTAAAAGGGGCAATGAGCAGTTCTTC. Translated: CASSVAKRGNEQFF.

The CDR3: CAFRTSGVNEQFF. In DNA form, the CDR3 reads TGTGCCTTCAGGACTAGCGGGGTAAATGAGCAGTTCTTC. The chain joins TRBV14 to TRBJ2-1; 12 positions match TRBD2. The CDR3 spans 13 residues. Germline lookup yields CDR1 SGHDN and CDR2 FVKESK. The V and J ends lost 11 bases and 7 bases, in that order; junction bases with no gene match: 6.

There are a few counts of this clonotype. The V and J genes are TRBV7-2 and TRBJ2-7; possibly TRBD1 or TRBD2 for D (6 bases each). CDR1 is SGHTA, CDR2 FQGNSA, per germline. The CDR3 is 13 amino acids. Between the trimmed V and J ends, which lost 8 bases and 0 bases, there was a span of 11 bases. CDR3 nucleotides: TGTGCCAGCTCGTGGGGGGCCTCCTACGAGCAGTACTTC. This encodes CASSWGASYEQYF.

Points on this clonotype: A read error may be the cause here, since a much bigger clone is one base away. The chain uses TRBV29-1 and TRBJ2-7; possible D gene TRBD1, 6 bases. The CDR3 contains 18 residues. The V end was cut by 5 bases, the J end by 0 bases, with 26 bases between. Germline assignment: CDR1 SQVTM and CDR2 ANQGSEA. In DNA, the CDR3 is TGCAGCGTTAAAGGGGGAATATCGGAAGGAAGAGTCTCCTACGAGCAGTACTTC. Amino acids: CSVKGGISEGRVSYEQYF.

This clonotype was detected a few times. This chain uses TRBV12-3 or TRBV12-4 with TRBJ2-7; D could derive from TRBD1 or TRBD2 (6 bases each). V lost 3 bases to trimming and J lost 5 bases, with 17 bases between them. The CDR3 loop spans 15 amino acids. CDR3 protein: CASSFGGTRMDEQYF. In nucleotides, the CDR3 is TGTGCCAGCAGTTTTGGGGGGACACGGATGGACGAGCAGTACTTC.

The CDR3 DNA follows: TGCAGTGCTACCCAGGGGGGGCTAATCTACGAGCAGTACTTC. Its protein product is CSATQGGLIYEQYF. The V gene is TRBV20-1, the J gene TRBJ2-7; D could derive from TRBD1 or TRBD2 (7 bases each). This CDR3 comprises 14 residues. The germline V and J ends were trimmed by 4 bases and 3 bases, with 16 bases remaining between them. Germline loops: CDR1 DFQATT, CDR2 SNEGSKA (reference sequence).

This clonotype was picked up a small number of times. The genes are TRBV18 and TRBJ1-5; 8 bases match TRBD1. The length of the CDR3 is 18 residues. Germline CDR1 and CDR2: KGHSH and LQKENI. V was pared by 3 bases and J by 3 bases, with 13 bases of the junction left unmatched. CDR3 sequence reads: CASSPFVTGERDNQPQHF. CDR3 in DNA: TGTGCCAGCTCACCTTTCGTGACAGGGGAAAGGGACAATCAGCCCCAGCATTTT. The whole variable domain, filled in from reference TRBV18 and TRBJ1-5, reads NAGVMQNPRHLVRRRGQEARLRCSPMKGHSHVYWYRQLPEEGLKFMVYLQKENIIDESGMPKERFSAEFPKEGPSILRIQQVVRGDSAAYFCASSPFVTGERDNQPQHFGDGTRLSIL.

This chain links TRBV4-2 with TRBJ2-2, with 12 bases that match TRBD1. The CDR3 loop spans 17 amino acids. The germline CDR1 and CDR2 sequences are LGHNA and YNFKEQ. The V and J ends lost 4 bases and 5 bases, in that order; junction bases with no gene match: 8. The CDR3 DNA reads as TGTGCCAGCAGCCCGGGACAGGGGGCGAAGAGAACCGGGGAGCTGTTTTTT. Its translation is CASSPGQGAKRTGELFF.

Of note for this clonotype: Given a far larger clone just one base away, this is likely a sequencing read error. This chain connects TRBV7-2 to TRBJ2-5; D ambiguous. The germline CDR1 and CDR2 sequences are SGHTA and FQGNSA. There are 12 residues in the CDR3. The CDR3 DNA reads TGTGCCAGCAGCCCCCCTCTTGAGACCCAGTGCTTC. Its protein is CASSPPLETQCF.

There are many counts of this clonotype. The V call is TRBV6-2 or TRBV6-3, the J call TRBJ2-1; unclear D gene. The CDR3 loop spans 17 amino acids. CDR1 and CDR2 (germline): MNHEY, SVGEGT. V was shortened by 6 bases and J by 0 bases, with 18 bases between the two germline ends. Written as DNA, the CDR3 is TGTGCCAGCAGCCGAACCCGCAGCCCAAGCTCCTACAATGAGCAGTTCTTC. Its translation: CASSRTRSPSSYNEQFF.

The rearrangement joins TRBV20-1 to TRBJ2-1, with 7 bases that match TRBD2. The CDR3 runs to 13 residues. Germline V CDR1 and CDR2: DFQATT, SNEGSKA (reference sequence). The V and J ends lost 5 bases and 7 bases, in that order; junction bases with no gene match: 8. For the CDR3, the DNA is TGCAGTGCTCTCCCCGGGGGAGGGAATGAGCAGTTCTTC. Translation: CSALPGGGNEQFF.

The sample holds one count of this clonotype. A much larger clone differs from this one at a single base, so this may be a read error. The chain is built from TRBV20-1 and TRBJ2-5, with a weak D call TRBD2 (8 bases). The DNA end is more similar to TRBJ2-1, so the J call may be wrong. Germline loops: CDR1 DFQATT, CDR2 SNEGSKA (reference sequence). This CDR3 region has 16 residues. The CDR3 nucleotides read TGCAGTGCTAGGGTAGCGGGGAGAGGGGGCAGAGAGACCCAGTTCTTC. Its protein is CSARVAGRGGRETQFF.

This chain links TRBV15 with TRBJ2-2, with 9 bases fitting TRBD2. Germline CDR1 reads LNHNV; CDR2 reads YYDKDF (reference sequence). The CDR3 is made up of 16 amino acids. J was trimmed by 7 bases and V by 3 bases; bases with no gene match: 9. The CDR3 bases are TGTGCCACCAGCAGGGACTATAGCGGGAGCGGCGGGGAGCTGTTTTTT. This sequence encodes CATSRDYSGSGGELFF.

The gene calls are TRBV14 and TRBJ2-5, with D perhaps TRBD2 (6 bases). The tail of the sequence fits TRBJ2-4 better, so the J call may be wrong. The CDR3 is 16 amino acids. Germline CDR1 and CDR2: SGHDN and FVKESK. The CDR3 loop is CASRPSGEGDKNIQYF. CDR3 DNA sequence: TGTGCCAGCAGACCCTCGGGGGAAGGTGACAAAAACATTCAGTACTTC.

This clonotype was seen many times. The chain is built from TRBV20-1 and TRBJ2-4, with 11 nucleotides matching TRBD1. The junction had 10 bases not matched to a gene; V was cut back by 6 bases and J by 6 bases. Germline V gives CDR1 DFQATT, CDR2 SNEGSKA (reference sequence). The CDR3 is made up of 15 amino acids. The CDR3 protein is CSAWTGGALRNIQYF. The CDR3 DNA sequence: TGCAGTGCATGGACAGGGGGCGCATTGAGAAACATTCAGTACTTC.

The rearrangement uses TRBV7-9 and TRBJ2-5; 9 nucleotides agree with TRBD2. The V segment lost 5 bases and the J segment 9 bases; nucleotides outside the gene matches: 10. This CDR3 comprises 14 residues. Per germline, CDR1 SEHNR and CDR2 FQNEAQ (reference sequence). The CDR3 sequence is CASSAGLAAVAQYF. CDR3 sequence (DNA): TGTGCCAGCAGCGCGGGACTAGCTGCCGTGGCCCAGTACTTC.

This clonotype was seen ten or more times. The chain has TRBV29-1 and TRBJ2-7; 7 bases agree with TRBD2. Germline loops: CDR1 SQVTM, CDR2 ANQGSEA. The junction had 20 bases not matched to a gene; V was cut back by 5 bases and J by 4 bases. The CDR3 has 17 residues. Written as DNA, the CDR3 is TGCAGCGTTTCTGGGAAGCCTCGCGGGGGTGCTACATACGAGCAGTACTTC. This codes for CSVSGKPRGGATYEQYF.

J is TRBJ2-5 and V is TRBV6-5; TRBD1 aligns across 8 bases. V gave up 4 bases and J gave up 12 bases; unmatched junction bases: 22. This CDR3 contains 17 residues. CDR1 is MNHEY and CDR2 is SVGAGI in the germline V gene. CDR3 region: CASSSSSATGEVDFEYF. The CDR3 nucleotides read TGTGCCAGCAGTTCGTCCTCCGCGACAGGGGAGGTTGATTTTGAGTACTTC.

There are a few counts of this clonotype. A junction boundary mismatches the germline segment, possibly from a read error. V usage is TRBV5-5 and J usage is TRBJ1-2; D call uncertain. CDR1 is SGHKS, CDR2 YYEKEE, per germline (reference sequence). CDR3 size: 14 residues. CDR3 sequence reads: CASGLDTANYGYTF. CDR3 in DNA: TGTGCCAGCGGCTTAGACACTGCTAACTATGGCTACACCTTC.

The CDR3 region has the DNA TGCAGTGCCCTCGGAGGGGGGGCCGTTGACGAGCAGTACTTC. Translating it yields CSALGGGAVDEQYF. The rearrangement uses TRBV20-1 and TRBJ2-5; a weak D match, TRBD2 (7 bases). The J call may be mistaken, given a closer DNA end match to TRBJ2-7. Germline loops: CDR1 DFQATT, CDR2 SNEGSKA (reference sequence). CDR3 length equals 14 residues.

The chain employs TRBV2 and TRBJ2-7; the match to TRBD2 covers 9 bases. Unmatched junction bases numbered 12, after V lost 4 bases and J lost 2 bases. Germline values: CDR1 SNHLY, CDR2 FYNNEI. The CDR3 is 17 residues long. The CDR3 region has the DNA TGTGCCAGCAGTGGTAACAGGGAGCGGGGGGTTACCTACGAGCAGTACTTC. Amino acids: CASSGNRERGVTYEQYF.

Concerning this clonotype itself: A much larger clonotype is one base distant, so this may be a read error. This chain links TRBV6-5 with TRBJ1-2; D remains unclear. The CDR3 extends over 13 amino acids. Looked up from germline, CDR1 is MNHEY and CDR2 is SVGAGI. The DNA of the CDR3 is TGTGCCAGCAGTTACGGCACTGGCTCTGGCAACACCTTC. Its protein product is CASSYGTGSGNTF.